These T cell receptor beta chains were read from a single sample in a study of blood T cells in healthy people across ages. TCRdb called the 5' RACE reads again in MiXCR, with one record for every CDR3 protein. The sample includes about a million distinct CDR3 sequences, 48% of them seen just once. Material for sequencing was blood. These receptors were taken from a man aged 30 to 45 in good health. The conserved cysteine and the conserved F or W are not part of the CDR3 here. Fields, in order: J gene, V gene, CDR3 protein.

J: TRBJ2-5
V: TRBV20-1
CDR3: SARGGAASGGGEETQY

J: TRBJ2-1
V: TRBV6-2/TRBV6-3
CDR3: ASSYEAPRRGEQF

J: TRBJ2-7
V: TRBV6-2/TRBV6-3
CDR3: ASSYGAGAYEQY

J: TRBJ2-2
V: TRBV12-3/TRBV12-4
CDR3: ASSRPWTGNTGELF

J: TRBJ2-7
V: TRBV6-5
CDR3: ASRTGGLTSGEQY

J: TRBJ1-4
V: TRBV5-1
CDR3: ASSLDGTGWDEKLF

J: TRBJ2-1
V: TRBV6-6
CDR3: ASSYLQGHEQF

J: TRBJ1-2
V: TRBV20-1
CDR3: SATERGDNYGYT

J: .
V: TRBV6-1
CDR3: ASSLGQGDLEGEQY

J: TRBJ2-3
V: TRBV6-5
CDR3: ASSYEGLAGGTY

J: TRBJ2-7
V: TRBV27
CDR3: ASSSTAFSYEQY

J: TRBJ1-1
V: TRBV7-9
CDR3: ASSLASVSNTEAF

J: TRBJ1-1
V: TRBV6-2/TRBV6-3
CDR3: ASRPQTEFWGTEAF

J: TRBJ1-2
V: TRBV6-5
CDR3: ASSPPSTGSNYGYT

J: TRBJ2-3
V: TRBV12-3/TRBV12-4
CDR3: ASSSHTQY

J: TRBJ2-2
V: TRBV4-2
CDR3: ASSQGQGPGELF

J: TRBJ2-1
V: TRBV29-1
CDR3: SVARSGSAYNEQF

J: TRBJ1-4
V: TRBV6-6
CDR3: AGLRDRSTNEKLF

J: TRBJ2-1
V: TRBV7-2
CDR3: ASSLARDFYNEQF

J: TRBJ2-1
V: TRBV4-1
CDR3: ASSQGGHNNEQF

J: TRBJ2-4
V: TRBV6-2/TRBV6-3
CDR3: ASSRRTSGGARNIQY

J: TRBJ1-5
V: TRBV4-1
CDR3: ASSQVFSGLSNQPQH

J: TRBJ2-7
V: TRBV6-5
CDR3: ASSSLAGGPYEQY

J: .
V: TRBV7-9
CDR3: ASNDEQY

J: TRBJ2-3
V: TRBV27
CDR3: ASSLLGGVDTQY

J: TRBJ2-2
V: TRBV28
CDR3: ASRGLTGELF

J: TRBJ2-7
V: TRBV7-2
CDR3: ASSLEWSYEQY

J: TRBJ1-6
V: TRBV18
CDR3: ASSPWGAAYNSPLH

J: TRBJ2-3
V: TRBV27
CDR3: ASSLLLLAGATSTDTQY

J: TRBJ2-4
V: TRBV14
CDR3: ASSQEAGQDGLYPAKNIQY

J: TRBJ2-7
V: TRBV27
CDR3: ASSLATGLAFYEQY

J: TRBJ2-1
V: TRBV12-3/TRBV12-4
CDR3: ASSEPDYNEQF

J: TRBJ2-3
V: TRBV11-2
CDR3: ASSRGLAGDTDTQY

J: TRBJ1-5
V: TRBV28
CDR3: ASLGGNQPQH

J: TRBJ1-5
V: TRBV27
CDR3: ASAGTGGLSPQH

J: TRBJ2-1
V: TRBV9
CDR3: ASSVAPSNEQF

J: TRBJ1-5
V: TRBV6-2/TRBV6-3
CDR3: ASSYGGASNQPQH

J: TRBJ2-7
V: TRBV4-2
CDR3: ASSQDGDSTTYEQY

J: .
V: TRBV20-1
CDR3: SSPGVYEQY

J: TRBJ2-1
V: TRBV24-1
CDR3: ATSDLIGTSWEQF

J: TRBJ2-7
V: TRBV12-3/TRBV12-4
CDR3: ASSPTWASSYEQY

J: TRBJ1-1
V: TRBV11-2
CDR3: ASTEQQNTEAF